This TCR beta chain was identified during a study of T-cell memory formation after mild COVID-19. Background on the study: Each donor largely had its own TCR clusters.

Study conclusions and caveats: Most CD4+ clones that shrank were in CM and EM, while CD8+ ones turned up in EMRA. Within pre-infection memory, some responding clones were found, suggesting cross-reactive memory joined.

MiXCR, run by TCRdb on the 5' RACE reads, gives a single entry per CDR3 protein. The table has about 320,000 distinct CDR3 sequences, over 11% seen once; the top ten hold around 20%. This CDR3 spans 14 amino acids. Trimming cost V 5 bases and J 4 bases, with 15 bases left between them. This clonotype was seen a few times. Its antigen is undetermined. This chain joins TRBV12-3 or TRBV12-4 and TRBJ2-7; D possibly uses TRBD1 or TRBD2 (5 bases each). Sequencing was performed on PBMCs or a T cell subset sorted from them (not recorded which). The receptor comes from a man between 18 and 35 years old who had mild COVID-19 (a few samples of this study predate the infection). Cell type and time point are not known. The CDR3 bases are TGTGCCAGCAGTCACGGGACGGGGTTGTACGAGCAGTACTTC. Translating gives CASSHGTGLYEQYF.